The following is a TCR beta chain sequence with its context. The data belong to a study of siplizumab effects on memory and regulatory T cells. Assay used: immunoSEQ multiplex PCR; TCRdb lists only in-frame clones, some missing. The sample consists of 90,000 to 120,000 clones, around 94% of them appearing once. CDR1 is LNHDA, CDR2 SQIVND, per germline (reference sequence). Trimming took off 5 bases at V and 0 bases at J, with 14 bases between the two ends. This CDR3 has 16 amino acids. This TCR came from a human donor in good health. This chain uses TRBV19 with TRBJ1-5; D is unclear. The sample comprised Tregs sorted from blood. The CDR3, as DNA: TGTGCCAGTAGTTCACGGCCCAGCTATAGCAATCAGCCCCAGCATTTT. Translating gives CASSSRPSYSNQPQHF. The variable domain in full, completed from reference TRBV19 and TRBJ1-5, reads DGGITQSPKYLFRKEGQNVTLSCEQNLNHDAMYWYRQDPGQGLRLIYYSQIVNDFQKGDIAEGYSVSREKKESFPLTVTSAQKNPTAFYLCASSSRPSYSNQPQHFGDGTRLSIL.